One sample yielded the 14 T cell receptor beta chains listed below, sequenced in a study of cytomegalovirus exposure and HLA in healthy donors. Amplification used 60 Vbeta primers and 13 Jbeta primers. Using immunoSEQ multiplex PCR, the repertoire was profiled, and TCRdb retains in-frame clones only, with some absent. The sample consists of 150,000 to 200,000 clones, more than 70% of them appearing once. The sequencing sample was made of PBMCs. These receptor sequences come from a male donor in good health and CMV-seropositive.

This clone was seen only once. The V gene is TRBV5-6, the J gene TRBJ1-5; D not certain. Germline V gene data show CDR1 as SGHDT and CDR2 as YYEEEE. This CDR3 spans 12 amino acids. V dropped 1 base and J dropped 3 bases, with 2 bases sitting between them. In DNA form, the CDR3 reads TGTGCCAGCAGCTTGCTCAATCAGCCCCAGCATTTT. It is translated as CASSLLNQPQHF. Looking up the rest from reference TRBV5-6 and TRBJ1-5 gives the full variable domain: DAGVTQSPTHLIKTRGQQVTLRCSPKSGHDTVSWYQQALGQGPQFIFQYYEEEERQRGNFPDRFSGHQFPNYSSELNVNALLLGDSALYLCASSLLNQPQHFGDGTRLSIL.

The chain employs TRBV5-5 and TRBJ2-3; D remains unclear. Germline CDR1 reads SGHKS; CDR2 reads YYEKEE (reference sequence). The CDR3 totals 14 residues. Trimming removed 0 bases from V and 1 base from J, with 6 bases in between. The CDR3 reads CASSLGSGTDTQYF. The CDR3 DNA reads as TGTGCCAGCAGCTTGGGGAGCGGCACAGATACGCAGTATTTT. Looking up the rest from reference TRBV5-5 and TRBJ2-3 gives the full variable domain: DAGVTQSPTHLIKTRGQQVTLRCSPISGHKSVSWYQQVLGQGPQFIFQYYEKEERGRGNFPDRFSARQFPNYSSELNVNALLLGDSALYLCASSLGSGTDTQYFGPGTRLTVL.

The chain employs TRBV19 and TRBJ1-1; possibly TRBD1 for D (6 bases). Germline V CDR1 and CDR2: LNHDA, SQIVND (reference sequence). The CDR3 runs to 14 residues. Trimming stripped 9 bases from V and 7 bases from J, with 21 bases between. CDR3 residues: CASRRDTVRLEAFF. The CDR3 DNA sequence: TGTGCCAGCCGAAGGGACACTGTCCGTCTTGAAGCTTTCTTT. The full variable domain, completed using reference TRBV19 and TRBJ1-1, is DGGITQSPKYLFRKEGQNVTLSCEQNLNHDAMYWYRQDPGQGLRLIYYSQIVNDFQKGDIAEGYSVSREKKESFPLTVTSAQKNPTAFYLCASRRDTVRLEAFFGQGTRLTVV.

V usage is TRBV5-4 and J usage is TRBJ2-7; a possible D gene is TRBD2 (5 bases). Trimming removed 3 bases from V and 6 bases from J, with 19 bases in between. This CDR3 comprises 15 residues. In germline, CDR1 is SGHNT, CDR2 YYREEE (reference sequence). The CDR3 nucleotides are TGTGCCAGCAGCTCGAGGGCGCCCTCAGTCGGCGAGCAGTACTTC. Translating it yields CASSSRAPSVGEQYF. The whole variable domain, filled in from reference TRBV5-4 and TRBJ2-7, reads ETGVTQSPTHLIKTRGQQVTLRCSSQSGHNTVSWYQQALGQGPQFIFQYYREEENGRGNFPPRFSGLQFPNYSSELNVNALELDDSALYLCASSSRAPSVGEQYFGPGTRLTVT.

This clone was recorded once. The chain employs TRBV6-6 and TRBJ2-5; 9 nucleotides line up with TRBD2. The CDR3 covers 16 residues. Unmatched junction bases numbered 12, after V lost 7 bases and J lost 3 bases. The germline V gene has CDR1 MNHNY and CDR2 SVGAGI (reference sequence). The chain's CDR3 is CASTPDEASGEETQYF. CDR3 DNA sequence: TGTGCCAGCACTCCCGACGAGGCTAGCGGGGAAGAGACCCAGTACTTC.

CDR3 protein: CATTSGSGTDTQYF. CDR3 nucleotides: TGTGCCACCACTAGCGGGAGCGGCACAGATACGCAGTATTTT. The rearrangement joins TRBV18 to TRBJ2-3, with 11 bases matching TRBD2. V trimming: 10 bases; J trimming: 1 base; junction bases outside the gene matches: 4. The CDR3 is 14 amino acids. Germline V gene sequence: CDR1 KGHSH, CDR2 LQKENI. Combining the CDR3 with reference TRBV18 and TRBJ2-3 gives the whole variable domain NAGVMQNPRHLVRRRGQEARLRCSPMKGHSHVYWYRQLPEEGLKFMVYLQKENIIDESGMPKERFSAEFPKEGPSILRIQQVVRGDSAAYFCATTSGSGTDTQYFGPGTRLTVL.

This chain links TRBV27 with TRBJ2-2; 7 nucleotides agree with TRBD1. V was clipped by 6 bases and J by 2 bases; unmatched bases: 9. Germline V gives CDR1 MNHEY, CDR2 SMNVEV (reference sequence). This CDR3 comprises 16 residues. This CDR3 is CASRRQGGRNTGELFF. The CDR3 nucleotides read TGTGCCAGCAGGCGACAGGGCGGACGAAACACCGGGGAGCTGTTTTTT.

A few counts support this clone. This is likely an artifact of a read error, given a far larger clone one base away. The rearrangement links TRBV4-3 to TRBJ2-1; 7 bases match TRBD2. Germline CDR1 reads LGHNA; CDR2 reads YSLEER. V shed 5 bases, J shed 5 bases, and the junction held 6 bases outside the gene matches. The CDR3 contains 14 residues. DNA of the CDR3: TGCGCCAGCAGCTGGTCCGGGACTAACAATGAGCAGTTCTTC. Its protein is CASSWSGTNNEQFF.

DNA for the CDR3: TGTGCCAGTGGAGTTGCGGGGCAACCCTCTGGGGCCAACGTCCTGACTTTC. Translation: CASGVAGQPSGANVLTF. The chain joins TRBV4-2 to TRBJ2-6; TRBD2 is a possible D gene (6 bases). There are 17 residues in the CDR3. Per the germline V gene, CDR1 is LGHNA and CDR2 is YNFKEQ. Trimming cost V 9 bases and J 0 bases, with 18 bases left between them.

Worth noting for this clone: One end of the junction varies from germline; a read error may be responsible. The gene calls are TRBV7-7 and TRBJ2-7; 8 nucleotides align to TRBD2. CDR1 is SSHAT and CDR2 is FNYEAQ in the germline V gene (reference sequence). This CDR3 comprises 13 residues. CDR3 DNA sequence: TGTGCTAGCAGTCAGCGGGAGCGGTACGAGCAGTACTTC. This codes for CASSQRERYEQYF.

V gene TRBV2 combines with J gene TRBJ1-3, with TRBD1 matching 11 bases. The CDR3 has 15 amino acids. The germline V gene has CDR1 SNHLY and CDR2 FYNNEI. The V segment lost 9 bases and the J segment 0 bases; nucleotides outside the gene matches: 4. The CDR3 region is CASGQGAFSGNTIYF. For the CDR3, the DNA is TGTGCCAGTGGACAGGGGGCTTTCTCTGGAAACACCATATATTTT. The variable domain in full, with the rest retrieved from reference TRBV2 and TRBJ1-3, is EPEVTQTPSHQVTQMGQEVILRCVPISNHLYFYWYRQILGQKVEFLVSFYNNEISEKSEIFDDQFSVERPDGSNFTLKIRSTKLEDSAMYFCASGQGAFSGNTIYFGEGSWLTVV.

This chain links TRBV5-1 with TRBJ2-2; D is possibly TRBD2 (6 bases). Trimming removed 4 bases at V and 7 bases at J, with 17 bases between. From germline, CDR1 is SGHRS and CDR2 YFSETQ. The CDR3 is 15 residues long. In nucleotides, the CDR3 is TGCGCCAGCAGCCCTGCCGGGGGTCCTGGCGGGGAGCTGTTTTTT. This encodes CASSPAGGPGGELFF.

The gene calls are TRBV7-2 and TRBJ2-5, with D perhaps matching TRBD2 (5 bases). The V gene lost 1 base and the J gene lost 1 base, with 10 bases spanning the gap. CDR3 size: 15 residues. The germline CDR1 and CDR2 sequences are SGHTA and FQGNSA. In DNA, the CDR3 is TGTGCCAGCAGCTTAGGAGGACTCCCCCAAGAGACCCAGTACTTC. Residues: CASSLGGLPQETQYF. The variable domain in full, with the rest retrieved from reference TRBV7-2 and TRBJ2-5, is GAGVSQSPSNKVTEKGKDVELRCDPISGHTALYWYRQSLGQGLEFLIYFQGNSAPDKSGLPSDRFSAERTGGSVSTLTIQRTQQEDSAVYLCASSLGGLPQETQYFGPGTRLLVL.

This clone occurred a few times. The chain has TRBV19 and TRBJ1-3; 7 positions agree with TRBD1. Germline V lookup: CDR1 LNHDA, CDR2 SQIVND (reference sequence). The CDR3 runs 16 residues. V dropped 7 bases and J dropped 3; count of bases not matched to a gene: 12. This chain's CDR3 is CASTKSTGPYGNTIYF. Written as DNA, the CDR3 is TGTGCCAGTACCAAATCGACAGGGCCTTATGGAAACACCATATATTTT. Using reference TRBV19 and TRBJ1-3 for the parts outside the CDR3, the full variable domain is DGGITQSPKYLFRKEGQNVTLSCEQNLNHDAMYWYRQDPGQGLRLIYYSQIVNDFQKGDIAEGYSVSREKKESFPLTVTSAQKNPTAFYLCASTKSTGPYGNTIYFGEGSWLTVV.